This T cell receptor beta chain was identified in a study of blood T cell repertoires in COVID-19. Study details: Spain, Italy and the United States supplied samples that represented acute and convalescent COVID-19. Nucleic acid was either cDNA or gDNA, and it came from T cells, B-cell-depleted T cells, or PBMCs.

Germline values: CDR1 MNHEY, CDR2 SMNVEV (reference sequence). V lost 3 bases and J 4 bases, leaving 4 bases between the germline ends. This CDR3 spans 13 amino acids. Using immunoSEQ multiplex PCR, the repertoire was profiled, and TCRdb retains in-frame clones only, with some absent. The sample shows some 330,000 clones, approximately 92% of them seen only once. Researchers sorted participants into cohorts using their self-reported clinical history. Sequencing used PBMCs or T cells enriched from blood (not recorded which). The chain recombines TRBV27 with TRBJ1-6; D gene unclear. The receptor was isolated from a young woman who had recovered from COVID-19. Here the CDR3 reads CASSLQYNSPLHF. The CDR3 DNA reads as TGTGCCAGCAGTTTGCAGTATAATTCACCCCTCCACTTT.